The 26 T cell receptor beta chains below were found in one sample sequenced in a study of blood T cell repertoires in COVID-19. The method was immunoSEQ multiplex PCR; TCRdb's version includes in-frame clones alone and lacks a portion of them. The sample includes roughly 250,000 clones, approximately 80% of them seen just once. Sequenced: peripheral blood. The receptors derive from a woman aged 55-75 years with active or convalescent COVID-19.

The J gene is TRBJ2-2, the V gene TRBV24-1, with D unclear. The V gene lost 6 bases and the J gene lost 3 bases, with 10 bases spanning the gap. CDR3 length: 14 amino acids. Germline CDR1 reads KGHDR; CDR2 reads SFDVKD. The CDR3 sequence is CATSPGIDTGELFF. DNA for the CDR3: TGTGCCACCAGTCCAGGAATCGACACCGGGGAGCTGTTTTTT.

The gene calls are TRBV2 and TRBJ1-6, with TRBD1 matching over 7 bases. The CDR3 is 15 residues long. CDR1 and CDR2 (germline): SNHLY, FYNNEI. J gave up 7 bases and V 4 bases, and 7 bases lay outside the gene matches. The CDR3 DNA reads TGTGCCAGCAGTGTAGGGGGGACAGAAAATTCACCCCTCCACTTT. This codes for CASSVGGTENSPLHF.

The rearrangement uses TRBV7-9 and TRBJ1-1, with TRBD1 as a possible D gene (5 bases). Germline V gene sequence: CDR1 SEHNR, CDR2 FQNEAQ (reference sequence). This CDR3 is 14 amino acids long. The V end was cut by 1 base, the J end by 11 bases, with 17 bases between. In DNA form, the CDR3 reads TGTGCCAGCAGCTTAGTGGGGGGGACCTTAGAGGCTTTCTTT. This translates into CASSLVGGTLEAFF.

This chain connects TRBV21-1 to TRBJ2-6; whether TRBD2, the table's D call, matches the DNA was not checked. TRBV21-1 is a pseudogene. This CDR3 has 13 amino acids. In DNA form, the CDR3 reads TGTGCCAGCAGTAACTCTGGGGCCAACGTCCTGACTTTC. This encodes CASSNSGANVLTF.

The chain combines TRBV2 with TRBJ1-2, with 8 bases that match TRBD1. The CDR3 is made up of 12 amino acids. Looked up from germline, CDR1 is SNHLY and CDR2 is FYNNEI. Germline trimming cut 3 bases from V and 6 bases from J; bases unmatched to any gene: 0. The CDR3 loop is CASSETGDGYTF. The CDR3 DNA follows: TGTGCCAGCAGTGAGACAGGGGATGGCTACACCTTC.

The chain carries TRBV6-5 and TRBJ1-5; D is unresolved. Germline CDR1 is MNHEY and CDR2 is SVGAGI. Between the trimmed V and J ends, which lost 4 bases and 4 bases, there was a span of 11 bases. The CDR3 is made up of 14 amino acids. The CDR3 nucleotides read TGTGCCAGCAGTTCCCCGGGAACTAATCAGCCCCAGCATTTT. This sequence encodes CASSSPGTNQPQHF.

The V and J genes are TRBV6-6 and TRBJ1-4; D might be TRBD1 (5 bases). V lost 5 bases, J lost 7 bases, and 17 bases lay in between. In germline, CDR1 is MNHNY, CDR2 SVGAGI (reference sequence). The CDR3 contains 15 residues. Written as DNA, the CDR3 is TGTGCCAGCAGTCCCCCCGGGGGAAGAGGTGAAAAACTGTTTTTT. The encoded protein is CASSPPGGRGEKLFF.

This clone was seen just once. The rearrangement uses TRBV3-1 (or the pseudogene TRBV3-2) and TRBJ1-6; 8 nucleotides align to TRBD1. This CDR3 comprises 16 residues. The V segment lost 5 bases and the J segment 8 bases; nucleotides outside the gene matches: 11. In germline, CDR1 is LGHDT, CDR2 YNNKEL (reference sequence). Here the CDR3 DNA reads TGTGCCAGCAGCTCCCGAAGGACAGGGATCCATTCACCCCTCCACTTT. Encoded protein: CASSSRRTGIHSPLHF.

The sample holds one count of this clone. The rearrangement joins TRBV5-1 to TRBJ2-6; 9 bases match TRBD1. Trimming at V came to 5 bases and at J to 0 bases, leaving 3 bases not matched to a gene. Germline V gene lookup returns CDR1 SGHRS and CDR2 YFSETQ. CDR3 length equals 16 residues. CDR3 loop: CASSGTGLSGANVLTF. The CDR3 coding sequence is TGCGCCAGCAGTGGGACAGGGCTCTCTGGGGCCAACGTCCTGACTTTC.

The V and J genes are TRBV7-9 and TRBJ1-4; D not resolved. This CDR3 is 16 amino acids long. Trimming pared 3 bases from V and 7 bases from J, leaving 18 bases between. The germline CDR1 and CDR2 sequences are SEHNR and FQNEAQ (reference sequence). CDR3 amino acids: CASSFPPDSTAEKLFF. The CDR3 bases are TGTGCCAGCAGCTTCCCCCCTGACTCAACTGCTGAAAAACTGTTTTTT. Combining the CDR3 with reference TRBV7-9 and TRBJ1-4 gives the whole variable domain DTGVSQNPRHKITKRGQNVTFRCDPISEHNRLYWYRQTLGQGPEFLTYFQNEAQLEKSRLLSDRFSAERPKGSFSTLEIQRTEQGDSAMYLCASSFPPDSTAEKLFFGSGTQLSVL.

The CDR3 protein is CASSPFTPTGLRMNTEAFF. The CDR3, as DNA: TGTGCCAGCAGCCCTTTCACACCGACAGGGCTCCGGATGAACACTGAAGCTTTCTTT. The V gene is TRBV11-2, the J gene TRBJ1-1; 7 nucleotides align to TRBD1. V dropped 5 bases and J dropped 0; count of bases not matched to a gene: 18. From germline, CDR1 is SGHAT and CDR2 FQNNGV. The CDR3 extends over 19 amino acids.

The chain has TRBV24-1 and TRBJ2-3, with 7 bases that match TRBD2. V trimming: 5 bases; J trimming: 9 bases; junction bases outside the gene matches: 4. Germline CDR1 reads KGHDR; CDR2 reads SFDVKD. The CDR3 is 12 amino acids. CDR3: CATSGAGETQYF. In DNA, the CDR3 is TGTGCCACCAGTGGGGCGGGGGAGACGCAGTATTTT.

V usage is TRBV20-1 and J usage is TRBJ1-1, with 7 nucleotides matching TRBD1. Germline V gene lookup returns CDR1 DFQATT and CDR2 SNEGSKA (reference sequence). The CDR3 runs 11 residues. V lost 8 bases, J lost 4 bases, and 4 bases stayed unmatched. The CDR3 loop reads CSLGQSTEAFF. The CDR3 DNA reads TGCAGTTTGGGACAGAGCACTGAAGCTTTCTTT.

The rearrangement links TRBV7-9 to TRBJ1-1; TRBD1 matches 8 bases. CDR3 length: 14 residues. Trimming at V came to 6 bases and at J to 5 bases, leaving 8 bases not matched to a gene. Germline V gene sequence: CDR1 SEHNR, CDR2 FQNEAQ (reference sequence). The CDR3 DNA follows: TGTGCCAGCAGTCACGCCACAGGGGGGACTGAAGCTTTCTTT. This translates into CASSHATGGTEAFF. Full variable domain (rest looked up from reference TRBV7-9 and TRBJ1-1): DTGVSQNPRHKITKRGQNVTFRCDPISEHNRLYWYRQTLGQGPEFLTYFQNEAQLEKSRLLSDRFSAERPKGSFSTLEIQRTEQGDSAMYLCASSHATGGTEAFFGQGTRLTVV.

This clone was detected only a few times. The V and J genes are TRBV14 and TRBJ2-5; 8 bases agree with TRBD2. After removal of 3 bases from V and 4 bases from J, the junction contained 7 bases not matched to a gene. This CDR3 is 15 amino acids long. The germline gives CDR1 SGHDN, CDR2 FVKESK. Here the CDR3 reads CASSHIGGAPETQYF. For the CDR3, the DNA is TGTGCCAGCAGCCATATCGGGGGGGCCCCAGAGACCCAGTACTTC.

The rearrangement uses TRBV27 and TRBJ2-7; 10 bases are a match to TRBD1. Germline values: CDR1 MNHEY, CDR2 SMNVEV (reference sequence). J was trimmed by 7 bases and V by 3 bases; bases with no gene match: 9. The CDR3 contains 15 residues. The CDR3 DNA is TGTGCCAGCAGTTTCCGGGACAGGGGTATAGGGGAGCAGTACTTC. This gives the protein CASSFRDRGIGEQYF.

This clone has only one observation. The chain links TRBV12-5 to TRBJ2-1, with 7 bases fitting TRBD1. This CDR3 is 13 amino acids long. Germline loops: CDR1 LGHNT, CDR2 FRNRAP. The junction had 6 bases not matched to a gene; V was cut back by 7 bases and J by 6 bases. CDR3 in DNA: TGTGCTAGTGCGGTTGACAGGGCCAATGAGCAGTTCTTC. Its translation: CASAVDRANEQFF.

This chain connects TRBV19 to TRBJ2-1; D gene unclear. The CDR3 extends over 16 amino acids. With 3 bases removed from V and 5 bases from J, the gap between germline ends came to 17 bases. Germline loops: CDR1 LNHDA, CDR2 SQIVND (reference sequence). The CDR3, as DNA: TGTGCCAGTAGTATGACAAATTGGCCCCCTAACAATGAGCAGTTCTTC. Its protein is CASSMTNWPPNNEQFF.

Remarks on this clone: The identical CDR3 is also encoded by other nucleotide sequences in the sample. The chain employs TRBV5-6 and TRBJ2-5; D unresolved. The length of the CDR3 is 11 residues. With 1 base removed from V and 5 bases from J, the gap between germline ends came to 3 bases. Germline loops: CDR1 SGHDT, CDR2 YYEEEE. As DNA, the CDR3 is TGTGCCAGCAGCTTGCGGGAGACCCAGTACTTC. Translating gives CASSLRETQYF.

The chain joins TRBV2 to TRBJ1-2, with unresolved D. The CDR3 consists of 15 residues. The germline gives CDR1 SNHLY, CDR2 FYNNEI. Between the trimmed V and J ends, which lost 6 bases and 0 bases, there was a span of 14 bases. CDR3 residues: CASRGGEAANYGYTF. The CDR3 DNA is TGTGCCAGCAGGGGAGGTGAAGCAGCTAACTATGGCTACACCTTC.

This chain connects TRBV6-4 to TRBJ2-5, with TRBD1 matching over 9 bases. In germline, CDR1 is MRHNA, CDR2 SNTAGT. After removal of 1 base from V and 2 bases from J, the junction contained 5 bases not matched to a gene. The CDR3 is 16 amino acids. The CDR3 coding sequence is TGTGCCAGCAGTGACTGGGACAGGGATTCTCAAGAGACCCAGTACTTC. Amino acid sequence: CASSDWDRDSQETQYF.

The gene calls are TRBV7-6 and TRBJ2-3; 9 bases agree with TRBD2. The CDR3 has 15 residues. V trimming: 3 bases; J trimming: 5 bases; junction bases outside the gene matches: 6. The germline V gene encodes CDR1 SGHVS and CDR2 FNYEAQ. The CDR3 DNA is TGTGCCAGCAGCTTCGGAGCGGGGGGCCTAGATACGCAGTATTTT. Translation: CASSFGAGGLDTQYF.

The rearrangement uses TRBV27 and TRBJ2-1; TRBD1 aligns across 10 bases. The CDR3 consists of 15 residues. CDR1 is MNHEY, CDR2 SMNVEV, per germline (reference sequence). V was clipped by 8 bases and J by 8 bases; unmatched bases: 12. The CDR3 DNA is TGTGCCAGCGGCTCGGGACAGGGGCTTCAGGATGAGCAGTTCTTC. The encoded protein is CASGSGQGLQDEQFF.

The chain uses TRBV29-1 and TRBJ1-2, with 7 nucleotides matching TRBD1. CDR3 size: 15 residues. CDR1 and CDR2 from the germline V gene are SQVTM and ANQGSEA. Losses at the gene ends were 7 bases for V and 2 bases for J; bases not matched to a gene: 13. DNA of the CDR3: TGCAGCGGGTTCCAGGGGGGACGACTAAACTATGGCTACACCTTC. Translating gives CSGFQGGRLNYGYTF.

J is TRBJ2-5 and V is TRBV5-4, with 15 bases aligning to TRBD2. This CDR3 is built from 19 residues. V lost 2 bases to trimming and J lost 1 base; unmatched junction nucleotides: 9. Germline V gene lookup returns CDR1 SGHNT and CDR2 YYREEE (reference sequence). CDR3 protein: CASSFDYGLAGGRQETQYF. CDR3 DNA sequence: TGTGCCAGCAGCTTCGACTACGGACTAGCGGGGGGGCGCCAAGAGACCCAGTACTTC.

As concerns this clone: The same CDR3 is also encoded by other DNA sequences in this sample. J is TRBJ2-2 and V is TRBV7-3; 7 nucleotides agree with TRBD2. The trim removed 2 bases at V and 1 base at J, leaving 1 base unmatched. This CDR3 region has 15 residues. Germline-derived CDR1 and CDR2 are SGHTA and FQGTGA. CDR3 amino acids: CASSLGGGNTGELFF. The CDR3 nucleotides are TGTGCCAGCAGCTTAGGCGGGGGGAACACCGGGGAGCTGTTTTTT.